This T cell receptor beta chain is from a study of shared clonotypes between healthy human individuals. Replicate PCRs run on unsorted PBMC used around 330 ng DNA, which was approximately 30,000 T cell genomes. Authors' methods: Junction-only sequences without quality scores came from ImmunoSEQ, so filtering differed. Some clones are missing from TCRdb's copy, which holds only in-frame ones; the method was immunoSEQ multiplex PCR. V and J calls and clone size are those listed in that table; D and trimming were worked out from the DNA. There are about 87,000 clones in the sample; roughly 50% occur only once, and approximately 15% lies in the top ten. The CDR3 extends over 14 amino acids. V lost 6 bases and J 5 bases, leaving 16 bases between the germline ends. CDR1 and CDR2 from the germline V gene are MGHRA and YSYEKL. The unsorted samples took tens of millions of PBMCs to get genomic DNA.

The specimen sequenced was PBMCs. The receptor's source is a middle-aged woman in good health. Some clones in this sample may be carry-over from other donors' samples. The rearrangement uses TRBV4-1 and TRBJ1-1; D remains unclear. CDR3 DNA sequence: TGCGCCAGCAGGGGTTTATACAGACGGACTGAAGCTTTCTTT. Amino acid sequence: CASRGLYRRTEAFF.